This is a list of T cell receptor beta chains from one sample in a study of T-cell reconstitution after alpha-beta-depleted transplantation in children. TCRdb fed the PCR reads into MiXCR, producing one record per CDR3 protein. This sample carries about 490,000 distinct CDR3 sequences, 10% of them seen once, and the ten largest clones take 2% to 2.5%. Source: PBMCs, taken before TCRalphabeta/CD19-depleted stem cell transplant. These receptor sequences come from a child aged 2 to 15 with inherited bone marrow failure, due to receive a stem cell transplant. The CDR3 runs from the conserved cysteine through the conserved F or W. Fields, in order: clone size, V gene, J gene, D gene, CDR3 protein, CDR3 DNA. The D gene is left open where the match is weak. The size of a clone is reported for some rows only, either as once, few or many, or as a class for expanded clones.

once	TRBV27	TRBJ2-2	TRBD1	CASSLSPGQPNTGELFF	TGTGCCAGCAGTTTATCGCCGGGACAGCCGAACACCGGGGAGCTGTTTTTT
many	TRBV20-1	TRBJ2-1	.	CSASGTAYNEQFF	TGCAGTGCTAGCGGGACCGCCTACAATGAGCAGTTCTTC
many	TRBV12-3/TRBV12-4	TRBJ2-5	.	CASTSDSEETQYF	TGTGCCAGCACCTCGGACAGCGAAGAGACCCAGTACTTC
many	TRBV4-3	TRBJ1-5	TRBD1	CASSPDRGYSNQPQHF	TGCGCCAGCAGCCCGGACAGGGGTTATAGCAATCAGCCCCAGCATTTT
many	TRBV9	TRBJ2-7	TRBD2	CASSGRDGGLAIDEQYF	TGTGCCAGCAGCGGCCGGGATGGGGGACTAGCGATCGACGAGCAGTACTTC
many	TRBV2	TRBJ2-2	TRBD2	CASSGTSGPIGELFF	TGTGCCAGCAGTGGGACTAGCGGCCCAATCGGGGAGCTGTTTTTT
few	TRBV19	TRBJ1-1	.	CASSSSGRGNAEAFF	TGTGCCAGTAGTTCCTCAGGGAGGGGGAACGCTGAAGCTTTCTTT
many	TRBV20-1	TRBJ2-1	.	CSASDVKRSYNEQFF	TGCAGTGCTAGCGACGTGAAGAGGTCTTACAATGAGCAGTTCTTC
few	TRBV29-1	TRBJ2-2	.	CSVYGTSNTGELFF	TGCAGCGTTTACGGGACCTCGAACACCGGGGAGCTGTTTTTT
many	TRBV5-1	TRBJ1-2	.	CASSLLAGELAGYTF	TGCGCCAGCAGCTTGTTGGCAGGGGAGTTGGCTGGCTACACCTTC
many	TRBV24-1	TRBJ2-1	.	CATSDATSSYNEQFF	TGTGCCACCAGTGATGCCACCAGCTCCTACAATGAGCAGTTCTTC
many	TRBV7-9	TRBJ1-1	.	CATNPRQTDTEAFF	TGTGCCACCAATCCCCGGCAAACCGACACTGAAGCTTTCTTT
few	TRBV30	TRBJ2-5	.	CAWSLSGETQYF	TGTGCCTGGAGTCTCTCGGGGGAGACCCAGTACTTC
many	TRBV10-3	TRBJ1-2	TRBD1	CAISGDRSSVNYGYTF	TGTGCCATCAGCGGGGACAGGTCCTCTGTTAACTATGGCTACACCTTC
many	TRBV12-3/TRBV12-4	TRBJ2-5	TRBD2	CASSLGLAGMKTQYF	TGTGCCAGCAGTTTGGGACTAGCGGGCATGAAGACCCAGTACTTC
many	TRBV7-2	TRBJ2-5	.	CASSLVGGQWMETQYF	TGTGCCAGCAGCTTAGTGGGGGGACAGTGGATGGAGACCCAGTACTTC
.	TRBV28	TRBJ2-3	.	CASKKERFTDTQYF	TGTGCCAGCAAGAAAGAGCGCTTCACAGATACGCAGTATTTT
.	TRBV7-2	TRBJ2-7	TRBD2	CASSFRLAASYEQYF	TGTGCCAGCAGCTTCCGACTAGCGGCCTCCTACGAGCAGTACTTC
many	TRBV4-2	TRBJ2-7	.	CASSQDAWTSSYEQYF	TGTGCCAGCAGCCAAGATGCTTGGACAAGCTCCTACGAGCAGTACTTC
many	TRBV7-9	TRBJ2-3	.	CASSDRDPTQYF	TGTGCCAGCAGTGACCGGGACCCAACGCAGTATTTT
few	TRBV7-9	TRBJ2-7	TRBD1	CASSLAGQPFSYEQYF	TGTGCCAGCAGCTTAGCGGGACAGCCTTTCTCCTACGAGCAGTACTTC
many	TRBV5-5	TRBJ1-1	TRBD1	CASSSMTGSTEAFF	TGTGCCAGCAGCTCAATGACAGGGAGCACTGAAGCTTTCTTT
many	TRBV20-1	TRBJ2-7	TRBD2	CSALIAGAYEQYF	TGCAGTGCTTTGATAGCGGGAGCGTACGAGCAGTACTTC
many	TRBV27	TRBJ1-5	.	CASSLMRGWWPQHF	TGTGCCAGCAGTTTAATGCGGGGTTGGTGGCCCCAGCATTTT
many	TRBV18	TRBJ2-5	TRBD2	CASSPTGGYVWTQYF	TGTGCCAGCTCACCAACGGGAGGATACGTGTGGACCCAGTACTTC
many	TRBV25-1	TRBJ2-7	TRBD1	CASSELGRGSYEQYF	TGTGCCAGCAGTGAACTGGGCAGGGGGTCCTACGAGCAGTACTTC
.	TRBV5-4	TRBJ1-4	.	CASSLAVSGAEKLFF	TGTGCCAGCAGCTTGGCGGTCTCGGGGGCTGAAAAACTGTTTTTT
many	TRBV12-3/TRBV12-4	TRBJ1-3	.	CASSLVGGSGNTIYF	TGTGCCAGCAGTTTAGTGGGGGGCTCTGGAAACACCATATATTTT
many	TRBV27	TRBJ2-1	.	CASSLPHWNSSYNEQFF	TGTGCCAGCAGCCTCCCGCACTGGAATAGCTCCTACAATGAGCAGTTCTTC
many	TRBV16	TRBJ1-1	TRBD1	CASSRTGTGEAFF	TGTGCCAGCAGCCGAACCGGGACAGGTGAAGCTTTCTTT
many	TRBV3-1	TRBJ2-3	.	CASSQAEGGVGDTQYF	TGTGCCAGCAGCCAAGCGGAGGGAGGAGTAGGAGATACGCAGTATTTT
.	TRBV6-2/TRBV6-3	TRBJ2-2	TRBD1	CASRTDRAPGELFF	TGTGCCAGCAGAACGGACAGGGCACCCGGGGAGCTGTTTTTT
many	TRBV27	TRBJ2-5	.	CASSFSAGFVETQYF	TGTGCCAGCAGTTTTTCGGCAGGGTTCGTAGAGACCCAGTACTTC
many	TRBV29-1	TRBJ2-2	.	CSVGPLAATGELFF	TGCAGCGTTGGCCCCTTGGCAGCGACCGGGGAGCTGTTTTTT
many	TRBV3-1	TRBJ1-2	.	CASSQGAANYGYTF	TGTGCCAGCAGCCAAGGTGCGGCTAACTATGGCTACACCTTC